Below are 15 T cell receptor beta chains sequenced from a single sample in a study of blood T cell repertoires in COVID-19. Using immunoSEQ multiplex PCR, the repertoire was profiled, and TCRdb retains in-frame clones only, with some absent. The sample shows about 140,000 clones, 85% to 90% of them seen only once. Sequences were obtained from peripheral blood. Receptors originate from a woman aged 55-70 years with active COVID-19.

This clone was found once. The chain combines TRBV4-3 with TRBJ1-6; TRBD1 matches at 7 bases. The germline gives CDR1 LGHNA, CDR2 YSLEER. The V segment lost 0 bases and the J segment 8 bases; nucleotides outside the gene matches: 4. The CDR3 loop spans 15 amino acids. The CDR3 loop is CASSQEYRGDSPLHF. In DNA, the CDR3 is TGCGCCAGCAGCCAAGAATACAGGGGTGATTCACCCCTCCACTTT.

V usage is TRBV7-2 and J usage is TRBJ1-2; TRBD1 is a possible D gene (6 bases). The V gene's germline CDR1 is SGHTA and CDR2 FQGNSA. Between the trimmed V and J ends, which lost 5 bases and 6 bases, there was a span of 13 bases. The length of the CDR3 is 13 residues. The CDR3 DNA reads TGTGCCAGCAGCCCACAGGGATATAATGGCTACACCTTC. Protein product: CASSPQGYNGYTF.

Written as DNA, the CDR3 is TGTGCCAGCTCCCAGGCGGGAGATGAAGAGACCCAGTACTTC. Translated, it gives CASSQAGDEETQYF. J is TRBJ2-5 and V is TRBV18, with 7 bases lining up with TRBD2. V gave up 6 bases and J gave up 3 bases; unmatched junction bases: 7. CDR3 length: 14 amino acids. Germline loops: CDR1 KGHSH, CDR2 LQKENI.

V usage is TRBV7-2 and J usage is TRBJ1-1; 7 bases line up with TRBD1. CDR1 is SGHTA, CDR2 FQGNSA, per germline. CDR3 size: 14 residues. V lost 5 bases and J lost 7; bases outside the gene matches: 10. The CDR3 sequence is CASSVGTVKGEAFF. CDR3 nucleotides: TGTGCCAGCAGCGTTGGGACAGTAAAAGGTGAAGCTTTCTTT.

The rearrangement links TRBV5-4 to TRBJ2-1; 8 nucleotides line up with TRBD2. J lost 7 bases, V lost 2 bases, and 8 bases had no gene match. The germline CDR1 and CDR2 sequences are SGHNT and YYREEE (reference sequence). This CDR3 region has 15 residues. CDR3 sequence: CASSFWTSLGNEQFF. The CDR3 DNA sequence: TGTGCCAGCAGCTTTTGGACTAGCCTTGGGAATGAGCAGTTCTTC. The full variable domain, rest sourced from reference TRBV5-4 and TRBJ2-1, is ETGVTQSPTHLIKTRGQQVTLRCSSQSGHNTVSWYQQALGQGPQFIFQYYREEENGRGNFPPRFSGLQFPNYSSELNVNALELDDSALYLCASSFWTSLGNEQFFGPGTRLTVL.

This clone was observed once. The chain couples TRBV5-5 to TRBJ1-1; D is uncertain. This CDR3 is 14 amino acids long. V was trimmed by 3 bases and J by 0 bases, leaving 9 bases between them. CDR1 is SGHKS and CDR2 is YYEKEE in the germline V gene (reference sequence). The CDR3 loop is CASSWYSVNTEAFF. The CDR3 DNA reads TGTGCCAGCAGCTGGTACAGTGTGAACACTGAAGCTTTCTTT.

The chain recombines TRBV18 with TRBJ2-1; 14 bases fit TRBD2. This CDR3 is 16 amino acids long. V trimming: 4 bases; J trimming: 7 bases; junction bases outside the gene matches: 6. Germline assignment: CDR1 KGHSH and CDR2 LQKENI. CDR3: CASSLKTSGRVNEQFF. CDR3 sequence (DNA): TGTGCCAGCTCACTGAAGACTAGCGGGAGGGTAAATGAGCAGTTCTTC.

This chain's CDR3 is CASRLRQGSNSPLHF. CDR3 nucleotides: TGTGCCAGCCGCCTAAGACAGGGATCCAATTCACCCCTCCACTTT. The chain combines TRBV6-2 or TRBV6-3 with TRBJ1-6; TRBD1 matches 7 bases. The CDR3 length is 15 residues. Germline loops: CDR1 MNHEY, CDR2 SVGEGT. Trimming took 8 bases from V and 7 from J; bases not matched to a gene: 11.

The gene calls are TRBV7-8 and TRBJ2-1, with D maybe TRBD2 (6 bases). The CDR3 is 16 amino acids. The V end was cut by 6 bases, the J end by 1 base, with 16 bases between. Germline CDR1 SGHVS, CDR2 FQNEAQ. The CDR3 nucleotides read TGTGCCAGCAGTTTAATTACTAGCCGGTCCTACAATGAGCAGTTCTTC. This codes for CASSLITSRSYNEQFF.

This sequence joins TRBV6-5 and TRBJ2-1, with TRBD2 matching over 11 bases. Trimming cost V 6 bases and J 12 bases; bases outside gene matches: 13. Per the germline V gene, CDR1 is MNHEY and CDR2 is SVGAGI. CDR3 length: 15 amino acids. In nucleotides, the CDR3 is TGTGCCAGCAGAATACTAGCGGGAGTCTCTCGTTTGCAGTTCTTC. The encoded protein is CASRILAGVSRLQFF.

CDR3 protein: CASSPMALAKDNEQFF. The CDR3 nucleotides are TGTGCCAGCTCACCAATGGCCCTAGCGAAAGACAATGAGCAGTTCTTC. V usage is TRBV18 and J usage is TRBJ2-1; D might be TRBD2 (6 bases). Germline V gene data show CDR1 as KGHSH and CDR2 as LQKENI. Trimming took off 2 bases at V and 5 bases at J, with 16 bases between the two ends. This CDR3 comprises 16 residues.

The gene calls are TRBV5-1 and TRBJ2-3, with D possibly TRBD1 on 6 matching bases. Between the trimmed V and J ends, which lost 1 base and 2 bases, there was a span of 11 bases. Per germline, CDR1 SGHRS and CDR2 YFSETQ. CDR3 size: 15 residues. The CDR3 region has the DNA TGCGCCAGCAGCTTGTGGGACACCTCCACAGATACGCAGTATTTT. Translated: CASSLWDTSTDTQYF.

This clone was recorded only once. This chain joins TRBV9 and TRBJ2-2; D is perhaps TRBD2 (5 bases). The CDR3 runs 16 residues. Trimming shortened V by 0 bases and J by 5 bases, and 14 bases separated the two germline ends. The germline V gene encodes CDR1 SGDLS and CDR2 YYNGEE. The chain's CDR3 is CASSVAGITRTGELFF. CDR3 DNA sequence: TGTGCCAGCAGCGTAGCGGGGATCACTAGAACCGGGGAGCTGTTTTTT.

The chain links TRBV25-1 to TRBJ2-1; 8 bases align to TRBD1. The CDR3 runs 15 residues. Per the germline V gene, CDR1 is MGHDK and CDR2 is SYGVNS. Unmatched junction bases numbered 5, after V lost 4 bases and J lost 3 bases. CDR3 sequence reads: CASSVDRGSYNEQFF. The CDR3 DNA sequence: TGTGCCAGCAGTGTTGACAGGGGTAGCTACAATGAGCAGTTCTTC.

The V gene is TRBV7-2, the J gene TRBJ2-2, with a weak D call TRBD2 (5 bases). The V and J ends lost 6 bases and 3 bases respectively, with 14 bases between them. CDR3 length: 15 amino acids. The germline V gene encodes CDR1 SGHTA and CDR2 FQGNSA. The chain's CDR3 is CASSHTLGDTGELFF. The CDR3 DNA follows: TGTGCCAGCAGTCACACCCTCGGGGACACCGGGGAGCTGTTTTTT.